This TCR beta chain was sequenced during a study of CD39 and CD103 CD8 tumor-infiltrating T cells. Overall study results and limits: DP CD8 TILs appeared more oligoclonal than DN and SP CD8 TILs and blood memory CD8 T cells. Blood and uninvolved lymph node rarely held DP TIL clonotypes.

Per the germline V gene, CDR1 is SGDLS and CDR2 is YYNGEE. The CDR3 covers 14 residues. Germline trimming cut 4 bases from V and 0 bases from J; bases unmatched to any gene: 1. Libraries were prepared by immunoSEQ multiplex PCR; TCRdb keeps only in-frame clonotypes and omits some of them. In the table there are fewer than 2,000 clones, roughly four fifths of which are singletons. This clone was detected a few times. Its antigen is currently unknown. The clonotype was recovered from a human donor with head and neck squamous cell carcinoma. This chain joins TRBV9 and TRBJ2-3; 8 bases agree with TRBD2. Sequenced sample: CD39- CD103- CD8+ T cells sorted from the tumor. Stated subset: CD103-CD39- double-negative CD45RA- CD8 T cells. CDR3 nucleotide sequence: TGTGCCAGCAGCCCTAGCGGGAGCACAGATACGCAGTATTTT. It specifies CASSPSGSTDTQYF.